Below, 8 T cell receptor beta chains from the same sample are listed, as sequenced in a study of shared clonotypes between healthy human individuals. Terminally differentiated effector memory CD45RA+ cells were excluded from the naive CD8 cells, which were CD45RO-negative and positively selected for CCR7. Only in-frame clones appear in the TCRdb table, and some are missing; sequencing was by immunoSEQ multiplex PCR. Counted here are about 2.1 million clones, 93% occurring once; the ten biggest clones make up about 1.5%. The sequencing input was naive CD8+ T cells from PBMCs. Source of these receptors: a young man in good health. Some clones in this sample may be carry-over from other donors' samples.

The count of this clone is one. The rearrangement links TRBV28 to TRBJ1-3; 8 bases align to TRBD1. This CDR3 contains 14 residues. The ends lost 10 bases at V and 4 bases at J; junction bases unmatched: 9. CDR1 is MDHEN and CDR2 is SYDVKM in the germline V gene. In DNA, the CDR3 is TGTGCCACTCTAAACAGGGGGACGGGAAACACCATATATTTT. Translation gives CATLNRGTGNTIYF. Full variable domain (outside the CDR3, taken from reference TRBV28 and TRBJ1-3): DVKVTQSSRYLVKRTGEKVFLECVQDMDHENMFWYRQDPGLGLRLIYFSYDVKMKEKGDIPEGYSVSREKKERFSLILESASTNQTSMYLCATLNRGTGNTIYFGEGSWLTVV.

This chain links TRBV5-4 with TRBJ2-7, with 11 bases that match TRBD2. The CDR3 sequence is 14 residues long. J was trimmed by 4 bases and V by 4 bases; bases with no gene match: 4. Germline V gene lookup returns CDR1 SGHNT and CDR2 YYREEE (reference sequence). The CDR3 DNA reads TGTGCCAGCAGCCCGCTAGCGGGAGGATACGAGCAGTACTTC. Residues: CASSPLAGGYEQYF.

The chain recombines TRBV7-2 with TRBJ1-2; 9 positions match TRBD1. V gave up 5 bases and J gave up 5 bases; unmatched junction bases: 3. The CDR3 is 13 amino acids. Germline V lookup: CDR1 SGHTA, CDR2 FQGNSA. The CDR3 loop is CASSHGTGYGYTF. The CDR3 DNA follows: TGTGCCAGCAGCCACGGGACAGGGTATGGCTACACCTTC.

This sequence joins TRBV4-1 and TRBJ2-7; the D is unclear. CDR1 is MGHRA, CDR2 YSYEKL, per germline. This CDR3 comprises 15 residues. Trimming shortened V by 7 bases and J by 6 bases, and 22 bases separated the two germline ends. The CDR3 DNA follows: TGCGCCAGCAATGTGGCTTTTGGCTCTCCCTCCGAGCAGTACTTC. Translation gives CASNVAFGSPSEQYF.

Concerning this clone: Other DNA sequences in this sample translate to the same CDR3. The rearrangement uses TRBV27 and TRBJ2-1, with D possibly TRBD2 on 5 matching bases. Germline CDR1 is MNHEY and CDR2 is SMNVEV (reference sequence). The V gene lost 0 bases and the J gene lost 1 base, with 10 bases spanning the gap. The CDR3 runs 16 residues. The CDR3 loop reads CASSLSAGDSYNEQFF. CDR3 sequence (DNA): TGTGCCAGCAGTTTATCGGCGGGTGATTCCTACAATGAGCAGTTCTTC.

V is TRBV5-6 and J is TRBJ1-2; D is uncertain. In germline, CDR1 is SGHDT, CDR2 YYEEEE. V lost 0 bases and J lost 2, with 14 bases in between. The CDR3 length is 16 residues. The CDR3 reads CASSLARAAKNYGYTF. CDR3 sequence (DNA): TGTGCCAGCAGCTTGGCTAGGGCGGCTAAGAACTATGGCTACACCTTC.

The J gene is TRBJ2-1, the V gene TRBV6-6; TRBD1 is a possible D gene (7 bases). CDR3 length: 16 amino acids. V dropped 6 bases and J dropped 7 bases, with 22 bases sitting between them. Germline loops: CDR1 MNHNY, CDR2 SVGAGI (reference sequence). This chain's CDR3 is CASSFPTGDSWNEQFF. The CDR3 nucleotides read TGTGCCAGCAGCTTCCCAACAGGGGACTCTTGGAATGAGCAGTTCTTC.

This clone was seen a handful of times. The CDR3 coding sequence is TGTGCCAGCTTCCTCGCGAACACCGGGGAGCTGTTTTTT. Its translation: CASFLANTGELFF. The chain recombines TRBV7-2 with TRBJ2-2; D gene ambiguous. Germline lookup yields CDR1 SGHTA and CDR2 FQGNSA. The CDR3 is 13 residues long. Trimming pared 8 bases from V and 0 bases from J, leaving 7 bases between.